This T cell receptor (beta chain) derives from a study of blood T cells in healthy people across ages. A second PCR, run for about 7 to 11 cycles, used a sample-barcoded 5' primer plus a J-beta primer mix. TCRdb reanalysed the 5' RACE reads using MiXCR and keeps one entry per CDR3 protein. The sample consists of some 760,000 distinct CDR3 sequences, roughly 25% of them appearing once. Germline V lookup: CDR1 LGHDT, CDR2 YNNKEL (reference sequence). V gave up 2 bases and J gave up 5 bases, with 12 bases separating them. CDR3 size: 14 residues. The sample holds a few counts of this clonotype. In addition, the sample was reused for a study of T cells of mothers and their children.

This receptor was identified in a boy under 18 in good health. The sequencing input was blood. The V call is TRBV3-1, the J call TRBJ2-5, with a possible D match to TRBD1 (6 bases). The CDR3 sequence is CASSQSAGAETQYF. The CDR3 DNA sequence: TGTGCCAGCAGCCAAAGTGCAGGGGCGGAGACCCAGTACTTC.